This section outlines one TCR beta chain sequence together with its context. Its antigen is not yet known. Base qualities are not at hand, and no much larger clone is one base apart. The record originates from a study of control samples from healthy donors and cancer patients (dated by TCRdb to 2018 to 2021). To prepare the library, the immunoSEQ multiplex PCR assay was applied. Imported from immuneACCESS, the table was reduced by TCRdb to in-frame sequences with V and J called. These copies leave out some clones; in studies compared against another copy, an unresolved V gene accounts for under half, and the cause of the remainder is not known. In this sample the table shows approximately 63,000 clones, 85% of which occur a single time. 5% to 6.5% of the sample comes from the top ten. This TCR was sampled from a middle-aged man in good health. What was sequenced was blood.

The bases are TGTGCCAGTAGCGAAGACAGGGGGAGTTACAATGAGCAGTTCTTC. Translated, this gives CASSEDRGSYNEQFF. The V and J genes are TRBV19 and TRBJ2-1; TRBD1 fits 9 bases in the junction. The CDR3 spans 15 residues, from the cysteine through the phenylalanine. CDR3 DNA only is kept here, 45 bases in frame from base 1. Per the germline V gene (reference sequence), LNHDA is the CDR1 and SQIVND is the CDR2. Compared with germline, V lacks 6 bases and J lacks 4 bases; bases without a gene match: 7. Supplemented by the reference TRBV19 and TRBJ2-1 proteins around the CDR3, the complete variable domain is DGGITQSPKYLFRKEGQNVTLSCEQNLNHDAMYWYRQDPGQGLRLIYYSQIVNDFQKGDIAEGYSVSREKKESFPLTVTSAQKNPTAFYLCASSEDRGSYNEQFFGPGTRLTVL.